This entry lists 2 T cell receptor beta chains sequenced from one sample in a study of shared clonotypes between healthy human individuals. Only in-frame clones appear in the TCRdb table, and some are missing; sequencing was by immunoSEQ multiplex PCR. The table includes roughly 2.2 million clones, just under 95% detected once. Material for sequencing was naive CD4+ T cells from PBMCs. As for subset: CD45RA+ positively selected. The receptors originated from a young man in good health. Some clones in this sample may be carry-over from other donors' samples.

This clone appeared a single time. The J gene is TRBJ2-7, the V gene TRBV29-1; 9 bases fit TRBD2. The CDR3 is 13 amino acids. The ends lost 3 bases at V and 6 bases at J; junction bases unmatched: 6. Germline values: CDR1 SQVTM, CDR2 ANQGSEA. CDR3 residues: CSVDVLAGSEQYF. The CDR3 DNA reads as TGCAGCGTTGATGTGCTAGCGGGAAGCGAGCAGTACTTC.

V gene TRBV19 combines with J gene TRBJ1-2, with D possibly matching TRBD1 (5 bases). Germline V gene lookup returns CDR1 LNHDA and CDR2 SQIVND (reference sequence). The CDR3 extends over 14 amino acids. With 5 bases removed from V and 4 bases from J, the gap between germline ends came to 14 bases. The CDR3, as DNA: TGTGCCAGTAGTCCCCTGGGGGGGGTCTATGGCTACACCTTC. Translated: CASSPLGGVYGYTF.